This TCR beta chain was observed in a study of shared clonotypes between healthy human individuals. Study findings and constraints: An anticipated effect of sequencing depth on clonotype sharing among donors was recognized. Genetic and exposure-history diversity was limited by the few donors.

V shed 3 bases and J shed 2 bases, with 11 bases lying between them. CDR3 length: 15 amino acids. Germline V gene lookup returns CDR1 MDHEN and CDR2 SYDVKM. Method: immunoSEQ multiplex PCR; TCRdb's copy keeps in-frame clones and lacks some. The top ten hold roughly 13% of the sample, which has around 430,000 clones, about four fifths seen once. Regarding this clone: The target antigen is unknown.

The TCR comes from a woman in her forties in good health. Some clones in this sample may be carry-over from other donors' samples. The specimen was PBMCs. The chain recombines TRBV28 with TRBJ1-5, with a tentative D call TRBD1 (6 bases). CDR3 sequence (DNA): TGTGCCAGCAGTTTCCCGACAGGTGGCAATCAGCCCCAGCATTTT. It codes for CASSFPTGGNQPQHF.